The rows below give T cell receptor beta chains drawn from one sample of a study of beta chain features in type 1 diabetes. Only in-frame clones appear in the TCRdb table, and some are missing; sequencing was by immunoSEQ multiplex PCR. The repertoire holds approximately 160,000 clones, with approximately 62% as singletons. The sequencing sample was made of naive CD4+ T cells from blood. The receptors derive from a man aged 25-45 years with type 1 diabetes. Each CDR3 is given with its conserved first and last residue. A D gene is named only where the DNA matches it firmly. For some rows the clone size is stated as once, few or many, or as a class when expanded; others skip it.

clone size	V gene	D gene	J gene	CDR3 DNA	CDR3 protein
-	TRBV7-2	-	TRBJ2-5	TGTGCCAGCAGGTCCCCTCCGAAGGAAACCCAGTACTTC	CASRSPPKETQYF
-	TRBV11-2	-	TRBJ1-3	TGTGCCAGCAGCTTGTTGGGGCTTGATGGAAACACCATATATTTT	CASSLLGLDGNTIYF
-	TRBV30	TRBD1	TRBJ1-1	TGTGCCTGGAGTGGACTACAGGGGATCACTGAAGCTTTCTTT	CAWSGLQGITEAFF
-	TRBV4-3	TRBD2	TRBJ2-1	TGCGCCAGCAGCCACGGGACTAGCGGGGGAAATGAGCAGTTCTTC	CASSHGTSGGNEQFF
-	TRBV7-2	-	TRBJ2-4	TGTGCCTCCGGGGACGACAAAAACATTCAGTACTTC	CASGDDKNIQYF
-	TRBV5-1	-	TRBJ1-1	TGCGCCAGCAGCTTTGGGGGCGCGAACACTGAAGCTTTCTTT	CASSFGGANTEAFF
-	TRBV29-1	TRBD1	TRBJ2-3	TGCAGCGTTGATCACCAGGGGGCAGATACGCAGTATTTT	CSVDHQGADTQYF
-	TRBV18	-	TRBJ1-1	TGTGCCAGCTCACCCGACAGGCACACTGAAGCTTTCTTT	CASSPDRHTEAFF
-	TRBV18	-	TRBJ2-5	TGTGCCAGCTCACCATCGCCTTACCAAGAGACCCAGTACTTC	CASSPSPYQETQYF
-	TRBV7-2	-	TRBJ2-3	TGTGCCAGCAGCCCTGAACCCCAGGATACGCAGTATTTT	CASSPEPQDTQYF
-	TRBV23-1	TRBD1	TRBJ2-1	TGCGCCAGCAGTCAAAAACAGGGGATGAACAATGAGCAGTTCTTC	CASSQKQGMNNEQFF
-	TRBV30	-	TRBJ2-2	TGTGCCTGGAGTCCGAATTCAGGGGACACCGGGGAGCTGTTTTTT	CAWSPNSGDTGELFF
-	TRBV29-1	TRBD2	TRBJ2-5	TGCAGCGTTGAAGACACTAGCGGAGAAGAGACCCAGTACTTC	CSVEDTSGEETQYF
-	TRBV7-9	-	TRBJ2-3	TGTGCCAGCAGCTTAGACGACTCCCCCACAGATACGCAGTATTTT	CASSLDDSPTDTQYF
-	TRBV7-2	-	TRBJ2-5	TGTGCCAGCAGCTTAGCGGTCCTAGGTGGAGAGACCCAGTACTTC	CASSLAVLGGETQYF
-	TRBV29-1	-	TRBJ1-1	TGCAGCGTTCAGGGGCGGGGTTTAACAGCTTTCTTT	CSVQGRGLTAFF
-	TRBV9	-	TRBJ2-3	TGTGCCAGCAGCCCCCGACTGGGATTTAGCACAGATACGCAGTATTTT	CASSPRLGFSTDTQYF
-	TRBV27	-	TRBJ2-3	TGTGCCAGCAGCCTAGGGACAAGAAGCACAGATACGCAGTATTTT	CASSLGTRSTDTQYF
-	TRBV4-3	-	TRBJ2-7	TGCGCCAGCAGCCAAGATCGGAGGGCGGAGCAGTACTTC	CASSQDRRAEQYF
-	TRBV6-5	-	TRBJ2-1	TGTGCCAGCAGTTACTGGGGCGGCGAGCAGTTCTTC	CASSYWGGEQFF
-	TRBV4-3	-	TRBJ1-6	TGCGCCAGCAGCCAAGAACCCCCGGGGATGGGATCACCCCTCCACTTT	CASSQEPPGMGSPLHF
once	TRBV25-1	-	TRBJ2-3	TGTGCCAGCAGTGAACCGGAAGGAACAGATACGCAGTATTTT	CASSEPEGTDTQYF
few	TRBV7-9	TRBD2	TRBJ2-7	TGTGCCAGCAGCCCCCTAGGGCTAGCGGGGGCCTCTGAGCAGTACTTC	CASSPLGLAGASEQYF
-	TRBV2	TRBD2	TRBJ2-5	TGTGCCAGCAGGTTGGGACTAGCGGGGAGTCAAGAGACCCAGTACTTC	CASRLGLAGSQETQYF
few	TRBV7-2	-	TRBJ2-1	TGTGCCAGCAGCTTAGCGGGGGCACGGAATGAGCAGTTCTTC	CASSLAGARNEQFF
once	TRBV4-3	-	TRBJ2-6	TGCGCCAGCAGCCCCGGTTTCTGGGCCAACGTCCTGACTTTC	CASSPGFWANVLTF
once	TRBV23-1	-	TRBJ2-7	TGCTCCAGCAGTCAATCGAGGCGGAATCACTACGAGCAGTACTTC	CSSSQSRRNHYEQYF
-	TRBV10-3	-	TRBJ2-5	TGTGCCATCAGTGACTACCCTCGGGAGACCCAGTACTTC	CAISDYPRETQYF
-	TRBV19	-	TRBJ2-3	TGTGCCAGTACTCACCCTTCGGGAGATACGCAGTATTTT	CASTHPSGDTQYF
once	TRBV5-1	TRBD1	TRBJ2-1	TGCGCCAGCAGCGCGTCCGGGACAGGGAAGAATGAGCAGTTCTTC	CASSASGTGKNEQFF
-	TRBV10-3	-	TRBJ2-7	TGTGCCATCAGGGCGGGACAGAACTACGAGCAGTACTTC	CAIRAGQNYEQYF
few	TRBV11-2	TRBD2	TRBJ2-3	TGTGCCAGCAGCTTGACTAGCGGTACAGATACGCAGTATTTT	CASSLTSGTDTQYF
-	TRBV25-1	-	TRBJ1-1	TGTGCCACCTCGGGCAGCTTGAACACTGAAGCTTTCTTT	CATSGSLNTEAFF
-	TRBV10-2	-	TRBJ2-1	TGCGCCAGCAGGACCTCGAGAAGAAACAATGAGCAGTTCTTC	CASRTSRRNNEQFF
-	TRBV30	-	TRBJ1-1	TGTGCCTGGAGTTTGACAGATAACACTGAAGCTTTCTTT	CAWSLTDNTEAFF
-	TRBV5-1	-	TRBJ2-3	TGCGCCAGCAGCTTGTTGATGAGGGGTCCAACAGATACGCAGTATTTT	CASSLLMRGPTDTQYF
-	TRBV9	-	TRBJ2-3	TGTGCCAGCAGCATACAGGAATACACAGATACGCAGTATTTT	CASSIQEYTDTQYF
-	TRBV29-1	-	TRBJ2-7	TGCAGCGTGGGGGTCTGGGGTACCTACGAGCAGTACTTC	CSVGVWGTYEQYF
few	TRBV5-4	TRBD2	TRBJ2-3	TGTGCCAGCAGCTTGAGCCTGGCGGGGGACGGCACAGATACGCAGTATTTT	CASSLSLAGDGTDTQYF
-	TRBV10-2	-	TRBJ1-1	TGCGCCAGCAGGACCTACGATAACGTGGTAAACACTGAAGCTTTCTTT	CASRTYDNVVNTEAFF
few	TRBV10-3	-	TRBJ1-5	TGTGCCATCAGCGAGGGGTTTAGCAATCAGCCCCAGCATTTT	CAISEGFSNQPQHF
-	TRBV9	TRBD1	TRBJ2-7	TGTGCCAGCAGCGTAGCAGGGACAGGGCTGGACGAGCAGTACTTC	CASSVAGTGLDEQYF
-	TRBV25-1	-	TRBJ2-6	TGTGCCAGCAGTGAACACCTAAGGATCGCTGGGGCCAACGTCCTGACTTTC	CASSEHLRIAGANVLTF
once	TRBV29-1	-	TRBJ1-2	TGCAGCGTTGAGGTTCTTGCCAGCAACTATGGCTACACCTTC	CSVEVLASNYGYTF
-	TRBV30	-	TRBJ2-3	TGTGCCGGGGCCGGGACGATCACAGATACGCAGTATTTT	CAGAGTITDTQYF
-	TRBV9	TRBD1	TRBJ1-1	TGTGCCAGCAGCGTCGGGACAGCGAACACTGAAGCTTTCTTT	CASSVGTANTEAFF
-	TRBV7-9	TRBD2	TRBJ2-1	TGTGCCAGCAGCCCGGGGGGGTACAATGAGCAGTTCTTC	CASSPGGYNEQFF
few	TRBV4-1	TRBD2	TRBJ2-4	TGCGCCAGCAGCCAAGATCAGGGGACTAGCGCTTTCCACTTC	CASSQDQGTSAFHF
-	TRBV7-2	-	TRBJ2-2	TGTGCCAGCTTCCAGGGTGGGGTGAACACCGGGGAGCTGTTTTTT	CASFQGGVNTGELFF
-	TRBV7-6	-	TRBJ1-1	TGTGCCAGCAGCTTAGTTGCAGCCCCGGGTTTATTGAACACTGAAGCTTTCTTT	CASSLVAAPGLLNTEAFF
-	TRBV7-2	TRBD1	TRBJ2-7	TGTGCCAGCAGCTTCACAGGGGACGAGCAGTACTTC	CASSFTGDEQYF
-	TRBV4-3	-	TRBJ2-5	TGCGCCAGCAGCCAAGCGCTCACGTACCAAGAGACCCAGTACTTC	CASSQALTYQETQYF
-	TRBV25-1	TRBD2	TRBJ2-3	TGTGCCAGCAGATCGACTAGCGGCACAGATACGCAGTATTTT	CASRSTSGTDTQYF
-	TRBV7-6	-	TRBJ2-1	TGTGCCAGCTCCCAAGATCCCTACAATGAGCAGTTCTTC	CASSQDPYNEQFF
-	TRBV30	-	TRBJ1-1	TGTGCCTCGGAGAGGACTGAAGCTTTCTTT	CASERTEAFF
-	TRBV11-2	TRBD1	TRBJ2-5	TGTGCCAGCAGCTTGGGGGGACAGGGTCACGGGACCCAGTACTTC	CASSLGGQGHGTQYF
few	TRBV29-1	TRBD1	TRBJ1-1	TGCAGCTCGGACAGGGGCCCGAACACTGAAGCTTTCTTT	CSSDRGPNTEAFF
-	TRBV29-1	-	TRBJ1-1	TGCAGCGCAGTGTTAGGGATGAACACTGAAGCTTTCTTT	CSAVLGMNTEAFF
few	TRBV5-4	-	TRBJ2-3	TGTGCCAGCAGCATGGATGGGCGCGGGACAGATACGCAGTATTTT	CASSMDGRGTDTQYF